This T cell receptor (beta chain) was profiled in a study of blood T cells in healthy people across ages. Study-wide findings and caveats: Bulk PBMC profiling left naive and antigen-experienced comparisons inconclusive.

On this clonotype itself: Its specificity is unknown.

A second about 7 to 11 cycle PCR used barcoded and J-beta primers. Every cDNA molecule bore a tag from a template-switch adaptor containing 12 random nucleotides. TCRdb analysed the 5' RACE reads with MiXCR anew, one entry per CDR3 protein. The data hold roughly 800,000 distinct CDR3 sequences, with around a quarter observed a single time. The sample also formed part of further work on T cells of mothers and their children. That study adds: Second-round PCR products received sample barcodes and 2-4 random nucleotides from the M1S primer.

The specimen was blood. This clonotype was sampled from a boy aged 5-17 years in good health.

The CDR3 DNA is TGTGCCAGCAGCTCCCCTACTCGAGATACGCAGTATTTT. Amino acid sequence: CASSSPTRDTQYF. V is TRBV13 and J is TRBJ2-3, with D uncertain. This CDR3 region has 13 residues. V lost 4 bases and J lost 5, with 10 bases in between. The germline gives CDR1 PRHDT, CDR2 FYEKMQ (reference sequence).